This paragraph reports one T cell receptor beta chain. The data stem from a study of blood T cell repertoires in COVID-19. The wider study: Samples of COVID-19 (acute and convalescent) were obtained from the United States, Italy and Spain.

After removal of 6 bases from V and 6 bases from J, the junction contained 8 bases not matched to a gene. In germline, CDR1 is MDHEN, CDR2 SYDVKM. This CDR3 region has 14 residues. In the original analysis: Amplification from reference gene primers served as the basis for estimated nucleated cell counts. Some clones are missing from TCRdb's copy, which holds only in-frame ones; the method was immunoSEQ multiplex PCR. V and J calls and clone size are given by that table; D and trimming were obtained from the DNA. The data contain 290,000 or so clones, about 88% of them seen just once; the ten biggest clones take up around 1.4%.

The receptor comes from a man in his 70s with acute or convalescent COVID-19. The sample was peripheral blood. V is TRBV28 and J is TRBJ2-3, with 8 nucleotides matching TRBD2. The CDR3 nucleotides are TGTGCCAGCAGGCAAGCGGGAGCCCCGGATACGCAGTATTTT. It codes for CASRQAGAPDTQYF. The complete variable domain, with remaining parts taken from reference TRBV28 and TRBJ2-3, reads DVKVTQSSRYLVKRTGEKVFLECVQDMDHENMFWYRQDPGLGLRLIYFSYDVKMKEKGDIPEGYSVSREKKERFSLILESASTNQTSMYLCASRQAGAPDTQYFGPGTRLTVL.